The 15 T cell receptor beta chains given below trace back to one sample, sequenced in a study of identical twins. TCRdb passed the 5' RACE reads through MiXCR, listing each CDR3 protein once. The sample has some 250,000 distinct CDR3 sequences, approximately 11% seen once. The data were also submitted as part of a second study, on yellow fever vaccine responses in identical twins.

What was sequenced was memory (CD45RO+) T cells sorted from blood. The receptors derive from a woman aged 18-29 years in good health.

DNA for the CDR3: TGTGCCAGCAGTCCGTCCGGGACAGGGGCGTACTTC. Translation: CASSPSGTGAYF. The V gene is TRBV2, the J gene TRBJ2-4; TRBD1 matches 10 bases. The CDR3 is made up of 12 amino acids. J gave up 15 bases and V 5 bases, and 7 bases lay outside the gene matches. The V gene's germline CDR1 is SNHLY and CDR2 FYNNEI.

V is TRBV20-1 and J is TRBJ2-5, with 7 bases aligning to TRBD2. The length of the CDR3 is 16 residues. Trimming removed 6 bases from V and 0 bases from J; junction bases left unmatched: 13. CDR1 DFQATT and CDR2 SNEGSKA come from the germline V gene (reference sequence). CDR3 protein: CSAESNLADYQETQYF. The CDR3 region has the DNA TGCAGTGCCGAGAGTAACCTAGCGGACTACCAAGAGACCCAGTACTTC.

CDR3: CASSPRRVSYEQYF. CDR3 bases: TGTGCCAGCAGCCCCCGCAGGGTCTCCTACGAGCAGTACTTC. The V and J genes are TRBV9 and TRBJ2-7; D is perhaps TRBD1 (5 bases). Germline V lookup: CDR1 SGDLS, CDR2 YYNGEE. The CDR3 is 14 residues long. V shed 4 bases and J shed 0 bases, with 11 bases lying between them.

This clonotype showed up just a few times. The V gene is TRBV3-1, the J gene TRBJ2-5, with no clear D. Germline-derived CDR1 and CDR2 are LGHDT and YNNKEL (reference sequence). V was cut by 4 bases and J by 1 base, with 10 bases left in between. CDR3 length: 14 residues. Here the CDR3 reads CASSRAGSQETQYF. The CDR3, as DNA: TGTGCCAGCAGCCGAGCCGGGTCCCAAGAGACCCAGTACTTC.

This clonotype was seen repeatedly, ten times or more. The V and J genes are TRBV20-1 and TRBJ2-3; 11 bases align to TRBD2. Germline assignment: CDR1 DFQATT and CDR2 SNEGSKA (reference sequence). The CDR3 has 17 amino acids. The V and J ends lost 8 bases and 1 base, in that order; junction bases with no gene match: 14. The CDR3 nucleotides are TGCAGTAAGCAAATTAGCGGGAGGGCCTACGGCACAGATACGCAGTATTTT. Translation gives CSKQISGRAYGTDTQYF.

This clonotype was seen more than once but under ten times. The rearrangement joins TRBV11-2 to TRBJ2-1, with D perhaps TRBD1 or TRBD2 (6 bases each). V shed 3 bases and J shed 4 bases, with 28 bases lying between them. This CDR3 has 20 amino acids. CDR1 SGHAT and CDR2 FQNNGV come from the germline V gene. The CDR3 DNA is TGTGCCAGCAGCTTTCCAAGAGGGGGACTCCGCCTGGAGAGTTACAATGAGCAGTTCTTC. This encodes CASSFPRGGLRLESYNEQFF.

Ten or more counts support this clonotype. This chain connects TRBV5-1 to TRBJ2-7, with D unresolved. The CDR3 contains 13 residues. Germline-derived CDR1 and CDR2 are SGHRS and YFSETQ. V was trimmed by 8 bases and J by 2 bases, leaving 14 bases between them. CDR3 nucleotide sequence: TGCGCCAGTTGGACCGACGCCACCTACGAGCAGTACTTC. This gives the protein CASWTDATYEQYF.

This rearrangement joins TRBV12-3 or TRBV12-4 to TRBJ2-3, with D unresolved. V lost 5 bases and J lost 0, with 6 bases in between. There are 13 residues in the CDR3. The CDR3 region has the DNA TGTGCCAGCAGTCCCCATAGCACAGATACGCAGTATTTT. This codes for CASSPHSTDTQYF.

This chain links TRBV15 with TRBJ2-5; tentatively, D is TRBD1 (6 bases). Germline V CDR1 and CDR2: LNHNV, YYDKDF (reference sequence). CDR3 size: 15 residues. V shed 4 bases and J shed 2 bases, with 14 bases lying between them. The CDR3 spells CATSIGRGGQETQYF. In nucleotides, the CDR3 is TGTGCCACCAGCATAGGCAGGGGTGGGCAAGAGACCCAGTACTTC.

The CDR3 nucleotides read TGCAGTGCGGCGGACAGAACTTACAATGAGCAGTTCTTC. Encoded protein: CSAADRTYNEQFF. The J gene is TRBJ2-1, the V gene TRBV20-1; tentatively, D is TRBD1 (6 bases). Germline values: CDR1 DFQATT, CDR2 SNEGSKA (reference sequence). The CDR3 is 13 residues long. V shed 6 bases and J shed 4 bases, with 13 bases lying between them.

In this sample, this clonotype turned up a few times. The chain is built from TRBV10-3 and TRBJ1-6; TRBD1 aligns across 7 bases. The CDR3 loop spans 15 amino acids. V shed 0 bases, J shed 10 bases, and the junction held 6 bases outside the gene matches. Germline-derived CDR1 and CDR2 are ENHRY and SYGVKD. The CDR3 protein is CAISESRQGGSPLHF. DNA for the CDR3: TGTGCCATCAGTGAGTCGAGACAGGGAGGCTCACCCCTCCACTTT.

The chain carries TRBV29-1 and TRBJ2-1; D remains unclear. In germline, CDR1 is SQVTM, CDR2 ANQGSEA. CDR3 length: 13 residues. V was clipped by 4 bases and J by 8 bases, with 15 bases between them. The CDR3 DNA reads as TGCAGCGTTGTTCCCACGGCGTACGATGAGCAGTTCTTC. It specifies CSVVPTAYDEQFF.

This clonotype was counted at least ten times. The chain couples TRBV12-3 or TRBV12-4 to TRBJ1-6, with D tentatively TRBD1 (6 bases). V was pared by 5 bases and J by 7 bases, with 9 bases between. The CDR3 consists of 13 residues. For the CDR3, the DNA is TGTGCCAGCAGTCCCCAGGGGAATTCACCCCTCCACTTT. Its translation is CASSPQGNSPLHF.

The chain has TRBV11-2 and TRBJ1-2; D not certain. V was trimmed by 1 base and J by 6 bases, leaving 18 bases between them. From germline, CDR1 is SGHAT and CDR2 FQNNGV. There are 16 residues in the CDR3. CDR3 sequence: CASSLGGGLGGNGYTF. As DNA, the CDR3 is TGTGCCAGCAGCTTAGGCGGTGGACTGGGAGGCAATGGCTACACCTTC.

This sequence joins TRBV3-1 and TRBJ2-3; possibly TRBD2 for D (7 bases). Germline lookup yields CDR1 LGHDT and CDR2 YNNKEL (reference sequence). With 1 base removed from V and 0 bases from J, the gap between germline ends came to 14 bases. This CDR3 has 17 amino acids. The CDR3 DNA is TGTGCCAGCAGCCAAGGGGGGGCGGGGGTTAGCACAGATACGCAGTATTTT. Its translation: CASSQGGAGVSTDTQYF.